This T cell receptor beta chain was recorded in a study of sequential checkpoint blockade in melanoma. Study in general: Randomization was 1:1 between first-line nivolumab→ipilimumab and ipilimumab→nivolumab.

This clone has more than one count but fewer than ten. The CDR3 covers 15 residues. J was trimmed by 4 bases and V by 5 bases; bases with no gene match: 6. Per the germline V gene, CDR1 is SGHNT and CDR2 is YENEEA. Clones were read by immunoSEQ multiplex PCR, and TCRdb kept only the in-frame ones, dropping some. Here the sample spans more than 15,000 clones, over 55% being singletons. Regarding treatment: randomized to nivolumab then ipilimumab (arm A) or the reverse (arm B). Sorted cells were live CD3+CD8+, lacking CD19 and CD56, from PBMCs. The sample consisted of CD8+ T cells sorted from blood (inferred from file names), taken from a patient given nivolumab and ipilimumab in sequence. The gene calls are TRBV11-3 and TRBJ2-2, with 8 bases identical to TRBD1. This sequence originates from a human donor with melanoma. The CDR3 sequence: CASSMDRESTGELFF. CDR3 bases: TGTGCCAGCAGCATGGACAGGGAGTCCACCGGGGAGCTGTTTTTT.